These 11 T cell receptor beta chains came from one sample sequenced in a study of T cell repertoires in cytomegalovirus infection. Their recognized antigens are unknown. TCRdb reprocessed the reads via MiXCR and lists one record per CDR3 protein. The data hold 900,000 to 950,000 distinct CDR3 sequences, with 31% observed a single time. Sequences were derived from cultured CD8+ T cells from PBMCs, sampled from culture after CMV antigen stimulation. These receptors were collected from a human donor in good health (CMV status not recorded). Some clones in this sample may be carry-over from other donors' samples.

The chain is built from TRBV5-1 and TRBJ2-2; no reliable D call. The germline gives CDR1 SGHRS, CDR2 YFSETQ. V dropped 9 bases and J dropped 5 bases, with 11 bases sitting between them. CDR3 length equals 12 residues. CDR3 bases: TGCGCCAACCTCCTGGAGACCGGGGAGCTGTTTTTT. Translated, it gives CANLLETGELFF.

The V and J genes are TRBV28 and TRBJ2-2; possibly TRBD1 or TRBD2 for D (5 bases each). The CDR3 is made up of 15 amino acids. Germline V gene data show CDR1 as MDHEN and CDR2 as SYDVKM. V lost 5 bases to trimming and J lost 1 base, with 11 bases between them. The chain's CDR3 is CASSRPGQNTGELFF. The CDR3 nucleotides read TGTGCCAGCAGTCGACCGGGGCAGAACACCGGGGAGCTGTTTTTT.

The chain is built from TRBV27 and TRBJ1-2; tentative D call: TRBD1 (6 bases). This CDR3 spans 18 amino acids. V dropped 3 bases and J dropped 6 bases, with 26 bases sitting between them. Germline CDR1 MNHEY, CDR2 SMNVEV (reference sequence). The CDR3 sequence is CASSFLWDKRAPVHGYTF. Here the CDR3 DNA reads TGTGCCAGCAGTTTTCTTTGGGACAAAAGAGCTCCGGTCCATGGCTACACCTTC.

This clonotype showed up just a few times. V usage is TRBV10-3 and J usage is TRBJ1-1, with D tentatively TRBD1 (5 bases). The CDR3 totals 16 residues. Trimming pared 3 bases from V and 1 base from J, leaving 15 bases between. Germline CDR1 and CDR2: ENHRY and SYGVKD. CDR3 loop: CAISDGGGERNTEAFF. In DNA, the CDR3 is TGTGCCATCAGTGACGGGGGAGGGGAACGGAACACTGAAGCTTTCTTT.

Notes on this clonotype: One end of the junction does not line up with germline, which may come from a read error. This sequence joins TRBV7-7 and TRBJ2-7; no firm D call. CDR1 SSHAT and CDR2 FNYEAQ come from the germline V gene (reference sequence). This CDR3 region has 13 residues. The CDR3 region is CASSLDRSYEQYF. CDR3 coding DNA: TGTGCTAGCAGCTTGGACCGCTCCTACGAGCAGTACTTC.

This clonotype was seen more than once but under ten times. This sequence joins TRBV27 and TRBJ2-7, with D possibly being TRBD1 or TRBD2 (5 bases each). Trimming left V 5 bases short and J 7 bases short, with 12 bases between. Germline CDR1 and CDR2: MNHEY and SMNVEV (reference sequence). There are 12 residues in the CDR3. The CDR3 loop reads CASSPGAPEQYF. CDR3 coding DNA: TGTGCCAGCAGTCCCGGGGCGCCGGAGCAGTACTTC.

The chain employs TRBV7-9 and TRBJ1-1; 7 positions match TRBD1. The CDR3 is made up of 15 amino acids. CDR1 and CDR2 from the germline V gene are SEHNR and FQNEAQ (reference sequence). V trimming: 2 bases; J trimming: 3 bases; junction bases outside the gene matches: 6. The CDR3 coding sequence is TGTGCCAGCAGCTTACCACAGGGGCCAGACACTGAAGCTTTCTTT. This sequence encodes CASSLPQGPDTEAFF.

The chain joins TRBV6-2 or TRBV6-3 to TRBJ1-2, with D possibly TRBD1 on 5 matching bases. Germline V gives CDR1 MNHEY, CDR2 SVGEGT. The V gene lost 0 bases and the J gene lost 2 bases, with 10 bases spanning the gap. CDR3 length: 15 amino acids. CDR3: CASSYSPDRNYGYTF. The CDR3 nucleotides are TGTGCCAGCAGTTACTCCCCCGACAGAAACTATGGCTACACCTTC.

This clonotype was seen only a few times. This sequence joins TRBV7-9 and TRBJ2-5, with TRBD1 identical over 8 bases. Trimming at V came to 2 bases and at J to 4 bases, leaving 6 bases not matched to a gene. In germline, CDR1 is SEHNR, CDR2 FQNEAQ (reference sequence). This CDR3 is 15 amino acids long. CDR3 residues: CASSLTGQEGETQYF. DNA for the CDR3: TGTGCCAGCAGCTTAACGGGACAGGAGGGAGAGACCCAGTACTTC.

The chain joins TRBV29-1 to TRBJ1-2; 7 bases are a match to TRBD1. V lost 6 bases and J lost 6; bases outside the gene matches: 4. The germline V gene encodes CDR1 SQVTM and CDR2 ANQGSEA. This CDR3 contains 11 residues. CDR3 sequence: CSVRQGNGYTF. CDR3 in DNA: TGCAGCGTCCGACAGGGAAATGGCTACACCTTC. The whole variable domain, remainder taken from reference TRBV29-1 and TRBJ1-2, is SAVISQKPSRDICQRGTSLTIQCQVDSQVTMMFWYRQQPGQSLTLIATANQGSEATYESGFVIDKFPISRPNLTFSTLTVSNMSPEDSSIYLCSVRQGNGYTFGSGTRLTVV.

The sample holds a few counts of this clonotype. The chain is built from TRBV7-2 and TRBJ1-1, with 7 nucleotides matching TRBD1. Germline V gene lookup returns CDR1 SGHTA and CDR2 FQGNSA. J was trimmed by 3 bases and V by 5 bases; bases with no gene match: 6. The CDR3 totals 14 residues. The CDR3 loop is CASSTRDSYTEAFF. The CDR3 bases are TGTGCCAGCAGCACGCGGGACAGTTACACTGAAGCTTTCTTT.